The rows below give T cell receptor beta chains drawn from one sample of a study of control samples from healthy donors and cancer patients. This table comes from immunoSEQ multiplex PCR, and its TCRdb copy is limited to in-frame clones, with some not included. The sample records approximately 81,000 clones, 85% to 95% being singletons. Specimen: blood. The source is a woman between 18 and 30 years old in good health. CDR3s include the opening cysteine and the closing phenylalanine or tryptophan. The D gene is left open where the match is weak. Size is omitted from some rows. Given values are once, few, many or a class for expanded clones.

TRBV7-9	TRBJ2-5	TRBD1	once	CASVTGGAEETQYF	TGTGCCAGCGTGACAGGGGGGGCCGAAGAGACCCAGTACTTC
TRBV6-1	TRBJ1-2	NA	NA	CASSEARAGRIGYTF	TGTGCCAGCAGTGAAGCGCGGGCAGGGAGGATCGGCTACACCTTC
TRBV5-8	TRBJ1-2	NA	NA	CASSLLIGQPNGYTF	TGTGCCAGCAGCTTGTTGATAGGACAGCCTAATGGCTACACCTTC
TRBV19	TRBJ2-2	NA	NA	CASSISGPGELFF	TGTGCCAGTAGTATTTCTGGTCCCGGGGAGCTGTTTTTT
TRBV27	TRBJ2-7	NA	NA	CASSSDSYEQYF	TGTGCCAGCAGCTCGGACTCCTACGAGCAGTACTTC
TRBV6-6	TRBJ1-6	NA	NA	CASSNRIKNSPLHF	TGTGCCAGCAGTAACAGAATTAAAAATTCACCCCTCCACTTT
TRBV11-2	TRBJ1-4	NA	NA	CASSLGPAKLFF	TGTGCCAGCAGCTTAGGCCCAGCAAAACTGTTTTTT
TRBV28	TRBJ1-6	NA	once	CASSGTGNSPLHF	TGTGCCAGCAGTGGGACGGGGAATTCACCCCTCCACTTT
TRBV29-1	TRBJ1-5	NA	NA	CSVDQGPNQPQHF	TGCAGCGTTGACCAGGGGCCCAATCAGCCCCAGCATTTT
TRBV28	TRBJ1-2	TRBD1	NA	CASSGTGGKYGYTF	TGTGCCAGCAGCGGGACAGGGGGCAAGTATGGCTACACCTTC
TRBV27	TRBJ1-6	NA	NA	CASSLVGRPGDSPLHF	TGTGCCAGCAGTTTAGTTGGCAGACCTGGTGATTCACCCCTCCACTTT
TRBV24-1	TRBJ2-3	TRBD2	NA	CATSNRRGFTDTQYF	TGTGCCACCAGCAACAGGCGGGGGTTCACAGATACGCAGTATTTT
TRBV4-1	TRBJ1-4	NA	NA	CASSQVWQPGGEKLFF	TGCGCCAGCAGCCAAGTTTGGCAACCGGGTGGGGAAAAACTGTTTTTT
TRBV24-1	TRBJ2-7	NA	NA	CATSPRVGADEQYF	TGTGCCACCAGTCCTCGGGTGGGGGCGGACGAGCAGTACTTC
TRBV19	TRBJ1-1	TRBD1	NA	CASSILTGGRNTEAFF	TGTGCCAGTAGTATATTGACAGGGGGCCGGAACACTGAAGCTTTCTTT
TRBV5-1	TRBJ1-1	NA	NA	CASSLRGRENTEAFF	TGCGCCAGCAGCTTAAGGGGACGGGAGAACACTGAAGCTTTCTTT
TRBV7-9	TRBJ2-3	NA	NA	CASSLGQYTDTQYF	TGTGCCAGCAGCTTAGGACAGTACACAGATACGCAGTATTTT
TRBV28	TRBJ1-6	TRBD1	NA	CASRAGQGNSPLHF	TGTGCCAGCAGGGCGGGACAGGGGAATTCACCCCTCCACTTT